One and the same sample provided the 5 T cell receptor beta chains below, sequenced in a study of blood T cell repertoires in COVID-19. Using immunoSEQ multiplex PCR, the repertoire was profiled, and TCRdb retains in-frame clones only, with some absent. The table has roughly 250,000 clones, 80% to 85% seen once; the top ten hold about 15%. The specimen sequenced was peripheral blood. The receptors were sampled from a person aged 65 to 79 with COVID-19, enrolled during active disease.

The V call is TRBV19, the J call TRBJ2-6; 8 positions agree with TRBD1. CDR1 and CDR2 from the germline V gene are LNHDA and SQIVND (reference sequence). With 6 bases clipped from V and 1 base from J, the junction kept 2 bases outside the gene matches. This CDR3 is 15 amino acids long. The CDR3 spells CASRRTGSGANVLTF. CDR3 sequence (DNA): TGTGCCAGTAGGAGGACAGGGTCTGGGGCCAACGTCCTGACTTTC.

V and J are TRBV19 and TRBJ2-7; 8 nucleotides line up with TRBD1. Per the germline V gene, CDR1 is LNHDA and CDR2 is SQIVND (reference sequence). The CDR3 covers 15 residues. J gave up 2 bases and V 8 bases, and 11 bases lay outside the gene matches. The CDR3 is CASGTGHPLAYEQYF. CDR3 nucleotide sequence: TGTGCCAGTGGGACAGGCCATCCTCTGGCCTACGAGCAGTACTTC.

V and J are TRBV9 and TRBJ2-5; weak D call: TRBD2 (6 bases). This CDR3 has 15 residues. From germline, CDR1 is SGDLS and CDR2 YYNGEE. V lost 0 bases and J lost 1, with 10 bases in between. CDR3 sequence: CASSVGGGTQETQYF. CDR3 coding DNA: TGTGCCAGCAGCGTAGGTGGGGGGACCCAAGAGACCCAGTACTTC.

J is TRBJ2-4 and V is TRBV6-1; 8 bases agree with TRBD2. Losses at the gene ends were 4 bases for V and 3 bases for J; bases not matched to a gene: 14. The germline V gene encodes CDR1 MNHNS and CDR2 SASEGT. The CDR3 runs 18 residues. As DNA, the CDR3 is TGTGCCAGCAGTGGCAGGCGGGAGGATCCGTTGGACAAAAACATTCAGTACTTC. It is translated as CASSGRREDPLDKNIQYF.

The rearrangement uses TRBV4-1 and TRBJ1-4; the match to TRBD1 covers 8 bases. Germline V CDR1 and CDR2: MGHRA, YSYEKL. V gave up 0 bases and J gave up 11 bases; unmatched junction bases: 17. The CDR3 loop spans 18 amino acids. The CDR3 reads CASSQDGATGTGGSKLFF. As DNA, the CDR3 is TGCGCCAGCAGCCAAGATGGCGCTACCGGGACAGGAGGGTCCAAACTGTTTTTT.